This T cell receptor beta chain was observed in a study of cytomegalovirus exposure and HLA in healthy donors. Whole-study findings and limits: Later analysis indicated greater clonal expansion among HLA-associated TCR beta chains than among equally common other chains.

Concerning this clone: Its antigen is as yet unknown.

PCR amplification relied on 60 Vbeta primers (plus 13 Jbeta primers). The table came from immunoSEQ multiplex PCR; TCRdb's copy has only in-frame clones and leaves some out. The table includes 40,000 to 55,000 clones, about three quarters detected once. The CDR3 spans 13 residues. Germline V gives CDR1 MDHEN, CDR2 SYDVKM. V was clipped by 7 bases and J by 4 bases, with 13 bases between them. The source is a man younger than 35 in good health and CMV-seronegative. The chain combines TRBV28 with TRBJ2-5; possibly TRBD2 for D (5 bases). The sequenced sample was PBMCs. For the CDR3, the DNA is TGTGCCAGCACTTCGGGATTACTAGAGACCCAGTACTTC. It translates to CASTSGLLETQYF.